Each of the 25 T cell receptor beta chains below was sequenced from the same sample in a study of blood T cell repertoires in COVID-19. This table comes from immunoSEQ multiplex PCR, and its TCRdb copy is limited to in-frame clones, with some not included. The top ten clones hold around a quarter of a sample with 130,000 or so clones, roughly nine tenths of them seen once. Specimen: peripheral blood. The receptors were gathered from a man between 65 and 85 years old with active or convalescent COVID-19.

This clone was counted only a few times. CDR3 sequence: CASSPTGLAGDIQYF. CDR3 in DNA: TGTGCCAGCAGCCCCACGGGACTAGCCGGGGACATTCAGTACTTC. The chain couples TRBV2 to TRBJ2-4; 9 nucleotides agree with TRBD2. With 6 bases clipped from V and 8 bases from J, the junction kept 11 bases outside the gene matches. CDR1 SNHLY and CDR2 FYNNEI come from the germline V gene. The CDR3 is 15 residues long.

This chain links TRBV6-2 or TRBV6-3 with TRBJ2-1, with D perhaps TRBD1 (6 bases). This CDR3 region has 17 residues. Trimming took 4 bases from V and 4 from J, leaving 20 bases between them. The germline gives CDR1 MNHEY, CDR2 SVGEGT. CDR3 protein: CASSSDSLGTQYNEQFF. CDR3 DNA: TGTGCCAGCAGTTCGGACAGCCTGGGGACCCAATACAATGAGCAGTTCTTC.

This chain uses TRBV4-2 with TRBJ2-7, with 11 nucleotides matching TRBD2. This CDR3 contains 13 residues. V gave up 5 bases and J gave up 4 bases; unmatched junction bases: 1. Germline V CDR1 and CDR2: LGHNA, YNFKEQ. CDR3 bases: TGTGCCAGCAGCGGACTAGCGGGTTACGAGCAGTACTTC. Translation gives CASSGLAGYEQYF.

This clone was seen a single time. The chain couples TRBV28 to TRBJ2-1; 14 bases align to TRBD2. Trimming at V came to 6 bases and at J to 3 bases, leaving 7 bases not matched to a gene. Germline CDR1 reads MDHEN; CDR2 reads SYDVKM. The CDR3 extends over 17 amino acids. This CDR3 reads CASRQTSGRAGYNEQFF. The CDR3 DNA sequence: TGTGCCAGCAGGCAGACTAGCGGGAGGGCCGGCTACAATGAGCAGTTCTTC. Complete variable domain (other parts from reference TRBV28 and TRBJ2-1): DVKVTQSSRYLVKRTGEKVFLECVQDMDHENMFWYRQDPGLGLRLIYFSYDVKMKEKGDIPEGYSVSREKKERFSLILESASTNQTSMYLCASRQTSGRAGYNEQFFGPGTRLTVL.

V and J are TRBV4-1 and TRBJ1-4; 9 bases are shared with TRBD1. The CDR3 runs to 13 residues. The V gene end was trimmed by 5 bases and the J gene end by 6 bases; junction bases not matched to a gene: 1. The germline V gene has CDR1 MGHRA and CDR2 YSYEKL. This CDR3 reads CASSRQGDEKLFF. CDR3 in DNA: TGCGCCAGCAGCAGACAGGGGGATGAAAAACTGTTTTTT.

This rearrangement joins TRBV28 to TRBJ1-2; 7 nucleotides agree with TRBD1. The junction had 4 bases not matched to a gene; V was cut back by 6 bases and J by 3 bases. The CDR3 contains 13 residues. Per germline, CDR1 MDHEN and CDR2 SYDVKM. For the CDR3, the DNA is TGTGCCAGCAGCACAGGGGTTGACTATGGCTACACCTTC. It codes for CASSTGVDYGYTF.

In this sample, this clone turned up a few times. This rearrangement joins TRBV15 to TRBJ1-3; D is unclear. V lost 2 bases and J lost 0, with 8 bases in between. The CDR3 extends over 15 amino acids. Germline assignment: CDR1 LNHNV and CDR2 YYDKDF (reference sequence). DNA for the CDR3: TGTGCCACCAGCAGATTACCGAGCTCTGGAAACACCATATATTTT. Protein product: CATSRLPSSGNTIYF.

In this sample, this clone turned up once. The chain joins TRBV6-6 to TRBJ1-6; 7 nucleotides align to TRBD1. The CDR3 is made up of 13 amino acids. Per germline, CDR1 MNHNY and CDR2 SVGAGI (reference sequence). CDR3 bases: TGTGCGACAGGGAGCTCCTATAATTCACCCCTCCACTTT. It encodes CATGSSYNSPLHF.

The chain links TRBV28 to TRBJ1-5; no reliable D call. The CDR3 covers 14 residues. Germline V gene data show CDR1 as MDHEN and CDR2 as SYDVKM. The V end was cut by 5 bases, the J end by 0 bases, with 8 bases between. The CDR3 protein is CASSREISNQPQHF. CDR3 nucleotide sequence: TGTGCCAGCAGTCGGGAAATTAGCAATCAGCCCCAGCATTTT.

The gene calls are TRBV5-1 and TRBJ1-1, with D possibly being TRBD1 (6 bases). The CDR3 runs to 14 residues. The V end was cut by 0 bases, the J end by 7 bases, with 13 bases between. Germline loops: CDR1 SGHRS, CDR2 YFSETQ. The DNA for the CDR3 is TGCGCCAGCAGCTTGGAAGGACAGCCGGGTGAAGCTTTCTTT. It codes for CASSLEGQPGEAFF.

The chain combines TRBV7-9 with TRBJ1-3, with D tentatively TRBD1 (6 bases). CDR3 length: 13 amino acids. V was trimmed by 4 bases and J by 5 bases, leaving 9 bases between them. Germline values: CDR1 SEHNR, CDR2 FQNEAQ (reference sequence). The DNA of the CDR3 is TGTGCCAGCAGCTACAGGGAAAGAAACACCATATATTTT. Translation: CASSYRERNTIYF. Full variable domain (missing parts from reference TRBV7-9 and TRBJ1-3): DTGVSQNPRHKITKRGQNVTFRCDPISEHNRLYWYRQTLGQGPEFLTYFQNEAQLEKSRLLSDRFSAERPKGSFSTLEIQRTEQGDSAMYLCASSYRERNTIYFGEGSWLTVV.

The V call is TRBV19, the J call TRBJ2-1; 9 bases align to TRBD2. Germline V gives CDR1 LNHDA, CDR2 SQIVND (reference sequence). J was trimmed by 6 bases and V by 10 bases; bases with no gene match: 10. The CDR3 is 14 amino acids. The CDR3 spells CATRSGRRSNEQFF. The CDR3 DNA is TGTGCCACCCGTAGCGGGAGACGAAGCAATGAGCAGTTCTTC.

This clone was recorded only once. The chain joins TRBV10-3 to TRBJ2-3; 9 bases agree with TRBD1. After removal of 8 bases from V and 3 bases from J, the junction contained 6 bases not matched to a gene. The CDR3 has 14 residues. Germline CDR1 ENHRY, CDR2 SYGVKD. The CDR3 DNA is TGTGCCATCGAGTCCGGGACAGGGACAGATACGCAGTATTTT. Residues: CAIESGTGTDTQYF.

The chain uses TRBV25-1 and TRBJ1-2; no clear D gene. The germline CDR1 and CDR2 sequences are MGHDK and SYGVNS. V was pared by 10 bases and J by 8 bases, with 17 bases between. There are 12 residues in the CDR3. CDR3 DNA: TGTGCCACCTCTATGGGTTTCGGGGGCTACACCTTC. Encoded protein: CATSMGFGGYTF.

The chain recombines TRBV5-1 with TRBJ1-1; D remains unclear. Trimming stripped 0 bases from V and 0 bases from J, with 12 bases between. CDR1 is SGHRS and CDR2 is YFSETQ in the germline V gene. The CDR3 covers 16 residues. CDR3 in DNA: TGCGCCAGCAGCTTGGCTCAAGGAGGGATGAACACTGAAGCTTTCTTT. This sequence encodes CASSLAQGGMNTEAFF.

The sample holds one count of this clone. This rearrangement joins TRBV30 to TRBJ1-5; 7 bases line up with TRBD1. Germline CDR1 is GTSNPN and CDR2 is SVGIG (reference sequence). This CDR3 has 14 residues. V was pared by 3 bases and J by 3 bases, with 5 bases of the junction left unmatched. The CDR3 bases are TGTGCCTGGAGCCACGGACAGGACAATCAGCCCCAGCATTTT. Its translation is CAWSHGQDNQPQHF.

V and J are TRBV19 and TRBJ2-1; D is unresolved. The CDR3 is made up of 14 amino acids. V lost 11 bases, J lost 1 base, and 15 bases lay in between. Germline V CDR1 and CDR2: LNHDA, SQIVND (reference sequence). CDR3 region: CAASPLASYNEQFF. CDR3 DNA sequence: TGTGCCGCGTCGCCGTTAGCTTCCTACAATGAGCAGTTCTTC.

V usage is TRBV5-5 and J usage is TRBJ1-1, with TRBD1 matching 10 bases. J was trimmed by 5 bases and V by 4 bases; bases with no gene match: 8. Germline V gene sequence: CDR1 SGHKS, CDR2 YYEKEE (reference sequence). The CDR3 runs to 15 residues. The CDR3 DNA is TGTGCCAGCAGCCTGTCGACAGGGGGCGAAACTGAAGCTTTCTTT. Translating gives CASSLSTGGETEAFF.

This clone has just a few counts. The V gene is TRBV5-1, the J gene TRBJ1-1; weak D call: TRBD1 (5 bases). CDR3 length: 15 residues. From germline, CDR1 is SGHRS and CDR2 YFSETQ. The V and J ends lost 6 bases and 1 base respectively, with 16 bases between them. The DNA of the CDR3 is TGCGCCAGCACGACCAGGGCAATAGGGAACACTGAAGCTTTCTTT. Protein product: CASTTRAIGNTEAFF.

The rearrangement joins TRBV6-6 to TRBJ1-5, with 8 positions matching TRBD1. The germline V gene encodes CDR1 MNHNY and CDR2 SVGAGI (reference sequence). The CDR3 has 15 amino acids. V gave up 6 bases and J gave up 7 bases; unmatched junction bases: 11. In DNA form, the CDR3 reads TGTGCCAGCAGCCCCGGACAGGGTAAATTCCAGCCCCAGCATTTT. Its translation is CASSPGQGKFQPQHF.

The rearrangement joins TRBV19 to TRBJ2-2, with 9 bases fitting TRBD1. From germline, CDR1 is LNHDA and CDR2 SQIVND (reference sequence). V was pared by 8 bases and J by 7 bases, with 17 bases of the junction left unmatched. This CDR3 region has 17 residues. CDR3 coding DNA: TGTGCCAGTCTCCCCCAGGCGGGACAGGGTATACACGGGGAGCTGTTTTTT. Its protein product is CASLPQAGQGIHGELFF.

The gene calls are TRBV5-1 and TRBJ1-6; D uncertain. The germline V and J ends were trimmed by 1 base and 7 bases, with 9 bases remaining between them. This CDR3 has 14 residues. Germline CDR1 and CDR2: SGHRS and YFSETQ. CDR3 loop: CASSLSEPNSPLHF. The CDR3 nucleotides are TGCGCCAGCAGCTTGTCAGAACCCAATTCACCCCTCCACTTT.

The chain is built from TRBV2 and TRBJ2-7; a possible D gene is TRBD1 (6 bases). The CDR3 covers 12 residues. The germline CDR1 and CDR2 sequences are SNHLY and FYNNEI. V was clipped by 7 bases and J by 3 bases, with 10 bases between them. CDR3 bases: TGTGCCAGCAAGGACAGCCTCTACGAGCAGTACTTC. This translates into CASKDSLYEQYF.

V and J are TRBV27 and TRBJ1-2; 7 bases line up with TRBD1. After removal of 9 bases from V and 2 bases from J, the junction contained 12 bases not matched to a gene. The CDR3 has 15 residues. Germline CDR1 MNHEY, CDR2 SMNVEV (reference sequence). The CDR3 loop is CARTRDREWNYGYTF. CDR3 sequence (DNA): TGTGCCAGAACCCGTGACAGGGAATGGAACTATGGCTACACCTTC.

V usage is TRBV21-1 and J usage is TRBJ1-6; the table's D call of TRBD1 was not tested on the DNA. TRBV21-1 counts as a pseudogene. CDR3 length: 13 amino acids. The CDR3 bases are TGTGCCAGCAGCAAAGCGGTCAGGGCTTCCCTCCACTTT. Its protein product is CASSKAVRASLHF.